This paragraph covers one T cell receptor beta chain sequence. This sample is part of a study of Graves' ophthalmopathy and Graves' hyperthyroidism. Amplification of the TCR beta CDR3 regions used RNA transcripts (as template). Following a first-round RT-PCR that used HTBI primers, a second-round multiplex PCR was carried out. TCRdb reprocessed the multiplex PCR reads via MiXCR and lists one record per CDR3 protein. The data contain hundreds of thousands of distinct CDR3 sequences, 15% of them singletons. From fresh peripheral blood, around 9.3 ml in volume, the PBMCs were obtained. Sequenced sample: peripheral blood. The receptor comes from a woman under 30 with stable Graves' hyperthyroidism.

The CDR3 reads CASQTGYEQYF. CDR3 nucleotides: TGTGCCAGCCAGACTGGCTACGAGCAGTACTTC. V gene TRBV6-2 or TRBV6-3 combines with J gene TRBJ2-7; no firm D call. The ends were cut back, 8 bases at V and 3 bases at J, with 8 bases in the middle. CDR3 size: 11 residues. Germline V gene data show CDR1 as MNHEY and CDR2 as SVGEGT.